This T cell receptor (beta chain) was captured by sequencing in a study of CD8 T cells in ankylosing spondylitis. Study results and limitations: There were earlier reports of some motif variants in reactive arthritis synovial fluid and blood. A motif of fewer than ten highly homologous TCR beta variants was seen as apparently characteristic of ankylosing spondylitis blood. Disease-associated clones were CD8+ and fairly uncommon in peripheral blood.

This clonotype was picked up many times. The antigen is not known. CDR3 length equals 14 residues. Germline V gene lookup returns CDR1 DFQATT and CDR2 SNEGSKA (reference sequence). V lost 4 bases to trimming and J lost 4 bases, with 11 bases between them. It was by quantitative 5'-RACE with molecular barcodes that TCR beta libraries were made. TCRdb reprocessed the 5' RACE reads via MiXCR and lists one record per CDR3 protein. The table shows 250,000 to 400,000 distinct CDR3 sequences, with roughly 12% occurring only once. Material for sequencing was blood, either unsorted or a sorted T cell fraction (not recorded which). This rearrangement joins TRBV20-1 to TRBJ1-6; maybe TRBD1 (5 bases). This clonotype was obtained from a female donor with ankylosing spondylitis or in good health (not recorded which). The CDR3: CSAISGPYNSPLHF. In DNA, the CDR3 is TGCAGTGCTATCTCGGGACCATATAATTCACCCCTCCACTTT.